The rows below give T cell receptor beta chains drawn from one sample of a study of CD8 T cells in ankylosing spondylitis. Via MiXCR, TCRdb re-called the 5' RACE reads, giving one row per CDR3 protein. The repertoire holds over 450,000 distinct CDR3 sequences, with 12% as singletons. The source material was blood, either unsorted or a sorted T cell fraction (not recorded which). All receptors come from a male donor with ankylosing spondylitis. Each CDR3 is given with its conserved first and last residue. Each record gives: clone size, D gene, J gene, V gene, CDR3 DNA, CDR3 protein. D genes are given only for firm matches. The size of a clone is reported for some rows only, either as once, few or many, or as a class for expanded clones.

.	TRBD2	TRBJ2-1	TRBV11-2	TGTGCCAGCAGCTTTTCTGGTGTACGTAAGCGGGAGAGCTATGAGCAGTTCTTC	CASSFSGVRKRESYEQFF
few	TRBD1	TRBJ2-3	TRBV9	TGTGCCAGCAGCGCCGGGACAGGGGTTTATACGCAGTATTTT	CASSAGTGVYTQYF
.	TRBD1	TRBJ2-1	TRBV5-1	TGCGCCAGCAGCCGAACCCGCGGGACAGGGGGGAGCAATGAGCAGTTCTTC	CASSRTRGTGGSNEQFF
many	TRBD1	TRBJ2-3	TRBV6-1	TGTGCCAGCAGTCCAGGGACAGGGGCAGATACGCAGTATTTT	CASSPGTGADTQYF
few	.	TRBJ2-3	TRBV21-1	TGTGCCAGCAGCAAAGGGAGCGGGAGGGCCACAGATACGCAGTATTTT	CASSKGSGRATDTQYF
few	TRBD2	TRBJ2-3	TRBV20-1	TGCAGTGCTAGTCCCCCTAGCGGGAGGGCCTCCGATACGCAGTATTTT	CSASPPSGRASDTQYF
.	.	TRBJ2-1	TRBV4-2	TGTGCCAGCAGCCGTCGTAACTCCTACAATGAGCAGTTCTTC	CASSRRNSYNEQFF
.	.	TRBJ1-5	TRBV6-5	TGTGCCAGCAGTTACTCTACGAGCAATCAGCCCCAGCATTTT	CASSYSTSNQPQHF
.	.	TRBJ2-1	TRBV30	TGTGCCTGGAGTGTAAGGGGAGCAGGACCCCTACGACAGTTCTTC	CAWSVRGAGPLRQFF
many	TRBD2	TRBJ2-5	TRBV3-1	TGTGCCAGCAGCCAAGGACTAGCGGGCCAAGAGACCCAGTACTTC	CASSQGLAGQETQYF
.	TRBD1	TRBJ1-1	TRBV5-6	TGTGCCAGCAGCTCCCCGGGACAGGGGGCTGAAGCTTTCTTT	CASSSPGQGAEAFF
many	.	TRBJ2-1	TRBV6-1	TGTGCCACTACATTTACTATAGGCAATGAGCAGTTCTTC	CATTFTIGNEQFF
few	.	TRBJ1-1	TRBV29-1	TGCAGCGTTGAAACGAATATGAACACTGAAGCTTTCTTT	CSVETNMNTEAFF
.	TRBD1	TRBJ1-1	TRBV12-3/TRBV12-4	TGTGCCAGCAGCCGAAGGACAGGGGGCATAACTGAAGCTTTCTTT	CASSRRTGGITEAFF
many	TRBD2	TRBJ2-1	TRBV27	TGTGCCAGCAGTTCCGGGACTAGCGGGACCACATGGCAGTTCTTC	CASSSGTSGTTWQFF
few	.	TRBJ1-4	TRBV3-1	TGTGCCAGCAGCCAGATTGGACAAAACGGACTGTTTTTT	CASSQIGQNGLFF
.	.	TRBJ1-1	TRBV21-1	TGTGCCAGCAGCAGCGAACCCACTGAAGCTTTCTTT	CASSSEPTEAFF
few	.	TRBJ2-1	TRBV29-1	TGCAGCGTCGAACCGGGACTGAACAATGAGCAGTTCTTC	CSVEPGLNNEQFF
.	.	TRBJ2-5	TRBV3-1	TGTGCCAGCAGCCAAAATGCTAGCCCTCAAGAGACCCAGTACTTC	CASSQNASPQETQYF
few	.	TRBJ1-2	TRBV12-3/TRBV12-4	TGTGCCAGCAGTTTTGATTTAGGCATCACCGTCCCCTCCGCCACCTTC	CASSFDLGITVPSATF
few	TRBD2	TRBJ2-5	TRBV7-2	TGTGCCAGCAACCCAAGCACTAGCGGGATAGGAGAGACCCAGTACTTC	CASNPSTSGIGETQYF
many	TRBD2	TRBJ2-1	TRBV20-1	TGCAGTGTCGGAGCCTGGCGGGAGTTCGATGAGCAGTTCTTC	CSVGAWREFDEQFF
.	.	TRBJ2-2	TRBV7-6	TGTGCCAGCAGGGGGGAGAACACCGGGGAGCTGTTTTTT	CASRGENTGELFF
.	.	TRBJ1-3	TRBV20-1	TGCAGTGCCGCGATAGGGGTTCCTGGAAACACCATATATTTT	CSAAIGVPGNTIYF
few	.	TRBJ1-2	TRBV5-5	TGTGCCAGCAGCCCCTCCGGGGCCTATGGCTACACCTTC	CASSPSGAYGYTF
few	.	TRBJ2-7	TRBV15	TGTGCCACCAGCAGATGGGGACTTGGGGACGAGCAGTACTTC	CATSRWGLGDEQYF
.	.	TRBJ1-5	TRBV6-1	TGTGCCAGCAGTGAAGCGCAGGATCAGCCCCAGCATTTT	CASSEAQDQPQHF
.	.	TRBJ1-6	TRBV20-1	TGCAGTGCGGTCTGGAGCTCCTATAATTCACCCCTCCACTTT	CSAVWSSYNSPLHF
many	.	TRBJ1-1	TRBV5-1	TGCGCCAGCAGCTTGGATGTATTCGGCACTGAAGCTTTCTTT	CASSLDVFGTEAFF
.	.	TRBJ1-2	TRBV20-1	TGCAGTGCCCCTAGGGGCTTTAACTATGGCTACACCTTC	CSAPRGFNYGYTF
many	.	TRBJ2-3	TRBV12-3/TRBV12-4	TGTGCCAGCAGTTGGATCGGGGATACGCAGTATTTT	CASSWIGDTQYF
few	TRBD2	TRBJ2-2	TRBV20-1	TGCAGTGCCTATCTACTAGCGGGAGGGAGCAACACCGGGGAGCTGTTTTTT	CSAYLLAGGSNTGELFF
.	.	TRBJ1-6	TRBV14	TGTGCCAGCAGCCAAGATACCGCCGGGAATTCACCCCTCCACTTT	CASSQDTAGNSPLHF
.	TRBD1	TRBJ2-1	TRBV5-1	TGCGCCAGCAGCTTGGGGGGACAGAATGAGCAGTTCTTC	CASSLGGQNEQFF
few	.	TRBJ2-3	TRBV12-3/TRBV12-4	TGTGCCAGCAGTTTCTTCTCTCAACTCGGTACGCAGTATTTT	CASSFFSQLGTQYF
many	TRBD1	TRBJ2-7	TRBV29-1	TGCAGCGTTGCCCGGGACAGGGTTTACGAGCAGTACTTC	CSVARDRVYEQYF
.	TRBD2	TRBJ2-5	TRBV7-9	TGTGCCAGCAGTTCACTAGCGGGAGCGGAGACCCAGTACTTC	CASSSLAGAETQYF
few	TRBD1	TRBJ2-5	TRBV29-1	TGCAGCGTTTACGGGACAGGGCAAGAGACCCAGTACTTC	CSVYGTGQETQYF
few	TRBD1	TRBJ2-1	TRBV4-1	TGCGCCAGCAGCCGAACTCCGGGACAGGGGGCGTACAATGAGCAGTTCTTC	CASSRTPGQGAYNEQFF
.	TRBD2	TRBJ2-3	TRBV5-1	TGCGCCAGCAGCGGGCAGCGGGAGGGCGGCACAGATACGCAGTATTTT	CASSGQREGGTDTQYF
.	TRBD2	TRBJ2-1	TRBV7-7	TGTGCCAGCAGCCTAGCGGGAGTCAACAATGAGCAGTTCTTC	CASSLAGVNNEQFF
.	.	TRBJ2-7	TRBV7-2	TGTGCCAGCAGCTTAGTAGGGCAGGGCGAGCAGTACTTC	CASSLVGQGEQYF
few	.	TRBJ1-1	TRBV5-1	TGCGCCAGCAGCTTGATGCCGCGGGAGGACACTGAAGCTTTCTTT	CASSLMPREDTEAFF
.	TRBD2	TRBJ2-2	TRBV3-1	TGTGCCAGCAGCTTTAGCGGGAGTGGGACCGGGGAGCTGTTTTTT	CASSFSGSGTGELFF
few	.	TRBJ1-2	TRBV18	TGTGCCAGCTCACCACCTGGGAATTGGGATGGCTACACCTTC	CASSPPGNWDGYTF
many	TRBD2	TRBJ2-1	TRBV27	TGTGCCAGCAGTTTATCTAGGGGACTAGGCTACAATGAGCAGTTCTTC	CASSLSRGLGYNEQFF
few	TRBD1	TRBJ2-2	TRBV10-3	TGTGTTTCCGGAGGACAGGCCAGTGGGACCGGGGAGCTGTTTTTT	CVSGGQASGTGELFF
few	.	TRBJ2-7	TRBV7-2	TGTGCCAGCAGCTATGATGGAACCTACGAGCAGTACTTC	CASSYDGTYEQYF
many	.	TRBJ2-3	TRBV11-2	TGTGCCAGCAGCTTGGGAGCCTTACCAGATACGCAGTATTTT	CASSLGALPDTQYF
few	TRBD2	TRBJ2-2	TRBV29-1	TGCAGCGTTAAACGGACTAGCGGGAACACCGGGGAGCTGTTTTTT	CSVKRTSGNTGELFF
many	.	TRBJ2-1	TRBV5-1	TGCGCCAGCAGCTTGGGCTCCCTATGGGATGAGCAGTTCTTC	CASSLGSLWDEQFF
.	.	TRBJ1-1	TRBV30	TGTGCCTGGAGGGTCGCGGGGAAGGCTTTCTTT	CAWRVAGKAFF
.	.	TRBJ2-7	TRBV14	TGTGCCAGCAGCCAAAACCTGGTCAGGGGAGTTTCCTACGAGCAGTACTTC	CASSQNLVRGVSYEQYF
many	TRBD1	TRBJ1-5	TRBV12-3/TRBV12-4	TGTGCCAGCACCCAGGGGGGCAATCAGCCCCAGCATTTT	CASTQGGNQPQHF
.	.	TRBJ2-1	TRBV7-8	TGTGCCAGCAGCGAAGAGGCGGTATCCTCCTACAATGAGCAGTTCTTC	CASSEEAVSSYNEQFF